This note documents a single TCR beta chain sequence. Antigen: not known. Looked up from germline, CDR1 is LNHNV and CDR2 is YYDKDF (reference sequence). CDR3 size: 14 residues. V dropped 0 bases and J dropped 4 bases, with 7 bases sitting between them. These data come from a study of T cell responses to AZD1222 COVID-19 vaccine. Here immunoSEQ multiplex PCR was the method, and the copy in TCRdb shows in-frame clones only, minus some. The table has 150,000 to 200,000 clones, about 89% seen once; the top ten hold 1.6%. General study findings and limits: Seropositivity was recorded at baseline in only 5 or 6 AZD1222 recipients. Clonal diversity was possibly underestimated, and white British individuals and females predominated among donors. Regions 160-218 and 743-854 held dominance among vaccine-associated CD4 TCRs, which spanned spike.

Sequenced here: peripheral blood, sampled on day 0 of AZD1222 vaccination. The receptor was isolated from an adult in good health. This chain uses TRBV15 with TRBJ2-1; D is undetermined. CDR3 sequence (DNA): TGTGCCACCAGCAGAGATGGTCAGTACAATGAGCAGTTCTTC. Its protein product is CATSRDGQYNEQFF.